The 18 T cell receptor beta chains given below trace back to one sample, sequenced in a study of blood T cells in healthy people across ages. Through a sample-barcoded 5' primer and a J-beta primer mix, a second PCR was run for roughly 6 to 12 cycles. MiXCR was run by TCRdb on the 5' RACE reads, yielding one entry per CDR3 protein. In the table there are approximately 850,000 distinct CDR3 sequences, more than 40% of which are singletons. Sequencing was done on a sample of blood. Receptors originate from a man aged 55-75 years in good health.

The chain links TRBV10-2 to TRBJ2-1; D could derive from TRBD1 or TRBD2 (5 bases each). CDR3 length: 14 amino acids. Germline loops: CDR1 WSHSY, CDR2 SAAADI. With 4 bases removed from V and 6 bases from J, the gap between germline ends came to 13 bases. This CDR3 reads CASSVVRGGNEQFF. The CDR3 DNA reads as TGCGCCAGCAGTGTTGTCCGTGGGGGCAATGAGCAGTTCTTC.

V gene TRBV20-1 combines with J gene TRBJ2-3, with D possibly TRBD2 on 6 matching bases. Germline V gene lookup returns CDR1 DFQATT and CDR2 SNEGSKA (reference sequence). The V end lost 0 bases, the J end lost 11 bases, and 24 bases lay between the germline ends. The CDR3 is made up of 16 amino acids. CDR3 amino acids: CSARDFGTPEGFKQYF. CDR3 sequence (DNA): TGCAGTGCTAGAGATTTCGGGACTCCCGAAGGTTTCAAGCAGTATTTT.

The rearrangement links TRBV30 to TRBJ2-2; 9 positions agree with TRBD1. This CDR3 has 14 amino acids. Unmatched junction bases numbered 3, after V lost 2 bases and J lost 5 bases. Per the germline V gene, CDR1 is GTSNPN and CDR2 is SVGIG (reference sequence). The CDR3 DNA reads as TGTGCCTGGAGTCGAGGGACAGGGACCGGGGAGCTGTTTTTT. This gives the protein CAWSRGTGTGELFF.

The chain joins TRBV4-1 to TRBJ1-4, with TRBD1 matching over 7 bases. Germline V gene lookup returns CDR1 MGHRA and CDR2 YSYEKL. This CDR3 spans 18 amino acids. After removal of 4 bases from V and 0 bases from J, the junction contained 11 bases not matched to a gene. The CDR3 loop is CASSPHPGQLATNEKLFF. DNA for the CDR3: TGCGCCAGCAGCCCTCATCCGGGACAGCTTGCAACTAATGAAAAACTGTTTTTT.

V is TRBV5-1 and J is TRBJ2-7; 8 bases map to TRBD1. Germline-derived CDR1 and CDR2 are SGHRS and YFSETQ. V gave up 0 bases and J gave up 6 bases; unmatched junction bases: 5. This CDR3 region has 14 residues. Here the CDR3 DNA reads TGCGCCAGCAGCTTGGTCTCAGGGGGCGGCGAGCAGTACTTC. The encoded protein is CASSLVSGGGEQYF.

Remarks on this clonotype: The junction shows a germline mismatch at one end, possibly a read error. V usage is TRBV4-3 and J usage is TRBJ2-2; D uncertain. CDR1 is LGHNA, CDR2 YSLEER, per germline. The CDR3 has 14 amino acids. The CDR3 is CANSPHTNTGELFF. CDR3 sequence (DNA): TGCGCCAACAGCCCTCACACGAACACCGGGGAGCTGTTTTTT.

This clonotype was counted between two and nine times. V and J are TRBV20-1 and TRBJ2-7; the match to TRBD2 covers 8 bases. V dropped 2 bases and J dropped 3; count of bases not matched to a gene: 9. The CDR3 consists of 15 residues. The germline V gene encodes CDR1 DFQATT and CDR2 SNEGSKA (reference sequence). This chain's CDR3 is CSARRASGPHYEQYF. The CDR3 nucleotides are TGCAGTGCTAGAAGGGCTAGCGGGCCCCACTACGAGCAGTACTTC.

This clonotype was counted between two and nine times. This chain uses TRBV7-2 with TRBJ2-7; tentatively, D is TRBD2 (6 bases). Looked up from germline, CDR1 is SGHTA and CDR2 is FQGNSA. CDR3 length equals 18 residues. The V end lost 4 bases, the J end lost 2 bases, and 24 bases lay between the germline ends. CDR3 coding DNA: TGTGCCAGCAGCTCCGTGGGGGGACCTACTAGCAAAACCTACGAGCAGTACTTC. Translated, it gives CASSSVGGPTSKTYEQYF. The whole variable domain, remainder taken from reference TRBV7-2 and TRBJ2-7, is GAGVSQSPSNKVTEKGKDVELRCDPISGHTALYWYRQSLGQGLEFLIYFQGNSAPDKSGLPSDRFSAERTGGSVSTLTIQRTQQEDSAVYLCASSSVGGPTSKTYEQYFGPGTRLTVT.

In its sample, this clonotype was seen a few times. V is TRBV6-1 and J is TRBJ2-7; 11 nucleotides line up with TRBD2. The CDR3 is 17 residues long. CDR1 is MNHNS and CDR2 is SASEGT in the germline V gene. V lost 1 base to trimming and J lost 3 bases; unmatched junction nucleotides: 8. The chain's CDR3 is CASSEEPPSGGNYEQYF. The CDR3 region has the DNA TGTGCCAGCAGTGAAGAACCCCCTAGCGGGGGGAACTACGAGCAGTACTTC.

This clonotype has more than one count but fewer than ten. The chain recombines TRBV11-1 with TRBJ2-7; D uncertain. The germline V gene encodes CDR1 SGHAT and CDR2 FQDESV (reference sequence). V gave up 4 bases and J gave up 4 bases, with 17 bases separating them. The CDR3 sequence is 15 residues long. Here the CDR3 reads CASSSTDGWAYEQYF. The DNA for the CDR3 is TGTGCCAGCAGCTCAACGGACGGATGGGCTTACGAGCAGTACTTC.

The V and J genes are TRBV7-2 and TRBJ2-7; D is perhaps TRBD1 or TRBD2 (6 bases each). V lost 1 base to trimming and J lost 5 bases, with 15 bases between them. This CDR3 has 15 amino acids. Germline CDR1 reads SGHTA; CDR2 reads FQGNSA. The CDR3 sequence is CASSLGWGAFDEQYF. The CDR3 DNA follows: TGTGCCAGCAGCTTAGGTTGGGGGGCTTTTGACGAGCAGTACTTC. Full variable domain (rest looked up from reference TRBV7-2 and TRBJ2-7): GAGVSQSPSNKVTEKGKDVELRCDPISGHTALYWYRQSLGQGLEFLIYFQGNSAPDKSGLPSDRFSAERTGGSVSTLTIQRTQQEDSAVYLCASSLGWGAFDEQYFGPGTRLTVT.

This clonotype turned up a few times. The chain employs TRBV6-6 and TRBJ1-4, with TRBD1 matching over 7 bases. CDR3 length equals 13 residues. Germline V gene data show CDR1 as MNHNY and CDR2 as SVGAGI (reference sequence). The V gene end was trimmed by 5 bases and the J gene end by 7 bases; junction bases not matched to a gene: 4. CDR3 nucleotides: TGTGCCAGCAGTCGACAGGGAGCTGAAAAACTGTTTTTT. This encodes CASSRQGAEKLFF.

This clonotype has just a few counts. The rearrangement links TRBV2 to TRBJ1-5; D possibly corresponds to TRBD1 (5 bases). This CDR3 is built from 15 residues. Trimming removed 7 bases from V and 5 bases from J, with 18 bases in between. CDR1 SNHLY and CDR2 FYNNEI come from the germline V gene. CDR3 loop: CASIQLGGWDQPQHF. CDR3 sequence (DNA): TGTGCCAGCATTCAGTTGGGGGGTTGGGATCAGCCCCAGCATTTT.

J is TRBJ2-3 and V is TRBV7-2; 10 nucleotides line up with TRBD2. V lost 3 bases and J lost 6; bases outside the gene matches: 6. CDR1 SGHTA and CDR2 FQGNSA come from the germline V gene. This CDR3 is built from 15 residues. In nucleotides, the CDR3 is TGTGCCAGCAGCTTTATAGCGGGGGGTGTGGATACGCAGTATTTT. Its protein product is CASSFIAGGVDTQYF.

V is TRBV10-3 and J is TRBJ1-1; D unclear. Trimming pared 2 bases from V and 0 bases from J, leaving 13 bases between. This CDR3 spans 16 amino acids. Germline V gene data show CDR1 as ENHRY and CDR2 as SYGVKD. The CDR3 loop is CAISEGFFVMNTEAFF. For the CDR3, the DNA is TGTGCCATCAGTGAGGGTTTCTTCGTTATGAACACTGAAGCTTTCTTT.

Concerning this clonotype: Just one base apart from a much larger clone, this may be a read error. The chain carries TRBV7-2 and TRBJ2-1; D unresolved. The DNA end lines up better with TRBJ2-7; the J call may be wrong. The length of the CDR3 is 16 residues. Germline loops: CDR1 SGHTA, CDR2 FQGNSA. The CDR3 sequence: CASSLTAVTPYNEQYF. CDR3 bases: TGTGCCAGCAGCTTAACGGCTGTGACTCCCTACAATGAGCAGTACTTC.

This clonotype was seen a few times. The rearrangement joins TRBV2 to TRBJ2-5, with TRBD1 matching over 11 bases. Germline values: CDR1 SNHLY, CDR2 FYNNEI. V was clipped by 6 bases and J by 3 bases; unmatched bases: 3. This CDR3 contains 14 residues. The CDR3 DNA reads as TGTGCCAGCAGGAGGGACAGGGGGGAAGAGACCCAGTACTTC. Translated, it gives CASRRDRGEETQYF.

This clonotype was picked up a small number of times. The rearrangement joins TRBV6-2 or TRBV6-3 to TRBJ2-3; 7 bases agree with TRBD1. The CDR3 sequence is 15 residues long. Germline V CDR1 and CDR2: MNHEY, SVGEGT. Trimming cost V 5 bases and J 1 base; bases outside gene matches: 6. The CDR3 nucleotides are TGTGCCAGCAGTGACAGGGCCCCGGGCACAGATACGCAGTATTTT. It translates to CASSDRAPGTDTQYF.